The following is a TCR beta chain sequence with its context. Clones were sequenced by immunoSEQ multiplex PCR, and TCRdb holds only the in-frame ones, with some missing. In the table there are some 2.4 million clones, approximately 93% of which are singletons. These data belong to a study of shared clonotypes between healthy human individuals. Into CD45RA+ naive and CD45RA-negative memory subsets, the CD4+ cells were split. Germline-derived CDR1 and CDR2 are SGHNT and YENEEA. The CDR3 totals 12 residues. This receptor was identified in a man younger than 35 in good health. Some clones in this sample may be carry-over from other donors' samples. The rearrangement links TRBV11-3 to TRBJ2-5; D ambiguous. TRBJ2-7 explains the end of the DNA better; the J call may be wrong. Sequencing was performed on naive CD4+ T cells from PBMCs. Subset given: CD45RA+ positively selected. The CDR3 loop reads CASSLRGDEQYF. As DNA, the CDR3 is TGTGCCAGCAGCTTAAGAGGCGACGAGCAGTACTTC.